Listed here are 29 T cell receptor beta chains from one sample, sequenced in a study of CD8 T cells in ankylosing spondylitis. MiXCR, run by TCRdb on the 5' RACE reads, gives a single entry per CDR3 protein. The sample holds nearly 350,000 distinct CDR3 sequences, roughly 14% seen once. Sequenced input: blood, either unsorted or a sorted T cell fraction (not recorded which). The source is a male donor with ankylosing spondylitis or in good health (not recorded which).

The V gene is TRBV11-2, the J gene TRBJ2-7, with 10 nucleotides matching TRBD1. CDR1 and CDR2 (germline): SGHAT, FQNNGV. The CDR3 contains 14 residues. V trimming: 5 bases; J trimming: 5 bases; junction bases outside the gene matches: 6. CDR3 sequence: CASSQGQGSHEQYF. The CDR3 DNA reads TGTGCCAGCAGCCAGGGACAGGGGAGCCACGAGCAGTACTTC. The entire variable domain, with the rest obtained from reference TRBV11-2 and TRBJ2-7, is as follows: EAGVAQSPRYKIIEKRQSVAFWCNPISGHATLYWYQQILGQGPKLLIQFQNNGVVDDSQLPKDRFSAERLKGVDSTLKIQPAKLEDSAVYLCASSQGQGSHEQYFGPGTRLTVT.

The chain carries TRBV29-1 and TRBJ2-5, with TRBD2 as a possible D gene (5 bases). The CDR3 has 13 residues. CDR1 and CDR2 (germline): SQVTM, ANQGSEA. V lost 6 bases and J 7 bases, leaving 18 bases between the germline ends. CDR3 sequence (DNA): TGCAGCGTCCTCCCCACGACGGGGTGGACCCAGTACTTC. Translation: CSVLPTTGWTQYF. The complete variable domain, with remaining parts taken from reference TRBV29-1 and TRBJ2-5, reads SAVISQKPSRDICQRGTSLTIQCQVDSQVTMMFWYRQQPGQSLTLIATANQGSEATYESGFVIDKFPISRPNLTFSTLTVSNMSPEDSSIYLCSVLPTTGWTQYFGPGTRLLVL.

This chain connects TRBV5-1 to TRBJ2-4; D is uncertain. Germline V lookup: CDR1 SGHRS, CDR2 YFSETQ. V was trimmed by 5 bases and J by 6 bases, leaving 21 bases between them. The CDR3 extends over 16 amino acids. CDR3 sequence (DNA): TGCGCCAGCAGTCCCTCCTGGGGAAGTACGGGAAACATTCAGTACTTC. Its protein is CASSPSWGSTGNIQYF.

About this clonotype: A much bigger clone sits one base away, suggesting this may be a read error. This rearrangement joins TRBV14 to TRBJ2-2; the D is unclear. V dropped 2 bases and J dropped 4 bases, with 5 bases sitting between them. In germline, CDR1 is SGHDN, CDR2 FVKESK. The CDR3 extends over 13 amino acids. CDR3 protein: CASSQPGTGELFF. CDR3 coding DNA: TGTGCCAGCAGCCAACCTGGCACCGGGGAGCTGTTTTTT.

This chain joins TRBV7-2 and TRBJ2-7, with D maybe TRBD1 (6 bases). Germline V gene sequence: CDR1 SGHTA, CDR2 FQGNSA. The CDR3 consists of 15 residues. Trimming pared 5 bases from V and 3 bases from J, leaving 17 bases between. CDR3 amino acids: CASSRDRTPNYEQYF. The CDR3 nucleotides are TGTGCCAGCAGCCGCGACAGGACCCCCAACTACGAGCAGTACTTC.

The chain links TRBV10-3 to TRBJ2-3, with D maybe TRBD2 (5 bases). Between the trimmed V and J ends, which lost 7 bases and 1 base, there was a span of 15 bases. Germline V lookup: CDR1 ENHRY, CDR2 SYGVKD. The CDR3 contains 15 residues. The CDR3 spells CAIKRTLTGTDTQYF. CDR3 in DNA: TGTGCCATCAAAAGGACTTTGACCGGCACAGATACGCAGTATTTT.

This clonotype was recorded many times. The chain couples TRBV7-9 to TRBJ2-2; TRBD1 matches at 10 bases. Trimming at V came to 3 bases and at J to 5 bases, leaving 3 bases not matched to a gene. This CDR3 comprises 15 residues. Germline CDR1 and CDR2: SEHNR and FQNEAQ (reference sequence). The CDR3 loop reads CASSLGTGETGELFF. For the CDR3, the DNA is TGTGCCAGCAGCTTGGGGACAGGGGAAACCGGGGAGCTGTTTTTT.

This rearrangement joins TRBV7-2 to TRBJ2-3, with 9 positions matching TRBD2. The CDR3 is made up of 16 amino acids. In germline, CDR1 is SGHTA, CDR2 FQGNSA. Trimming at V came to 1 base and at J to 11 bases, leaving 13 bases not matched to a gene. CDR3: CASSLVGAGGGGGQYF. The CDR3 DNA reads as TGTGCCAGCAGCTTAGTAGGGGCGGGAGGGGGCGGCGGGCAGTATTTT.

This clonotype was detected ten times or more. The genes are TRBV7-9 and TRBJ2-1, with D possibly TRBD2 on 6 matching bases. Trimming removed 1 base from V and 5 bases from J, with 12 bases in between. The CDR3 is 15 amino acids. The germline V gene encodes CDR1 SEHNR and CDR2 FQNEAQ (reference sequence). CDR3 loop: CASSLGGEVNNEQFF. The DNA of the CDR3 is TGTGCCAGCAGCTTAGGAGGGGAGGTGAACAATGAGCAGTTCTTC.

This clonotype has only a few counts. J is TRBJ2-7 and V is TRBV20-1; tentatively, D is TRBD1 or TRBD2 (5 bases each). Looked up from germline, CDR1 is DFQATT and CDR2 is SNEGSKA (reference sequence). Deletions cut 4 bases from V and 6 bases from J, with 13 bases between. The CDR3 spans 12 residues. The DNA for the CDR3 is TGCAGTGCTATCGGGACGGACCCCGAGCAGTACTTC. Its protein product is CSAIGTDPEQYF.

This clonotype was detected a few times. This sequence joins TRBV4-1 and TRBJ2-1; 8 bases map to TRBD2. CDR1 MGHRA and CDR2 YSYEKL come from the germline V gene. Losses at the gene ends were 4 bases for V and 12 bases for J; bases not matched to a gene: 5. The CDR3 length is 12 residues. The CDR3 coding sequence is TGCGCCAGCAGCCCTAGCGGGCCCGGGCAGTTCTTC. It is translated as CASSPSGPGQFF.

The chain links TRBV20-1 to TRBJ2-3; 7 bases map to TRBD2. This CDR3 has 15 amino acids. Germline loops: CDR1 DFQATT, CDR2 SNEGSKA (reference sequence). Losses at the gene ends were 0 bases for V and 0 bases for J; bases not matched to a gene: 3. The CDR3 is CSARDEAGSTDTQYF. Here the CDR3 DNA reads TGCAGTGCTAGAGATGAAGCGGGGAGCACAGATACGCAGTATTTT.

This clonotype has ten or more counts. The J gene is TRBJ2-3, the V gene TRBV5-1; 7 nucleotides match TRBD2. The CDR3 covers 15 residues. The junction had 6 bases not matched to a gene; V was cut back by 0 bases and J by 5 bases. The V gene's germline CDR1 is SGHRS and CDR2 YFSETQ. CDR3 residues: CASSLVSGGGDTQYF. For the CDR3, the DNA is TGCGCCAGCAGCTTGGTATCGGGAGGCGGAGATACGCAGTATTTT.

The rearrangement joins TRBV5-4 to TRBJ2-5; 7 bases agree with TRBD2. CDR1 is SGHNT, CDR2 YYREEE, per germline (reference sequence). This CDR3 region has 14 residues. Trimming took 1 base from V and 3 from J; bases not matched to a gene: 3. CDR3 residues: CASSLTGREETQYF. CDR3 DNA sequence: TGTGCCAGCAGCTTGACGGGGAGGGAAGAGACCCAGTACTTC.

The V and J genes are TRBV12-3 or TRBV12-4 and TRBJ2-7; D remains unclear. V was clipped by 1 base and J by 10 bases, with 11 bases between them. The CDR3 loop spans 12 amino acids. CDR3 amino acids: CASSLGARLQYF. CDR3 bases: TGTGCCAGCAGTTTAGGGGCCAGGCTCCAGTACTTC.

This sequence joins TRBV10-1 and TRBJ2-2; D gene unclear. V gave up 0 bases and J gave up 5 bases, with 7 bases separating them. The CDR3 totals 14 residues. CDR1 is WNHNN, CDR2 SYGVQD, per germline (reference sequence). The CDR3: CASSESLVTGELFF. CDR3 DNA sequence: TGCGCCAGCAGTGAGTCGCTGGTAACCGGGGAGCTGTTTTTT.

This clonotype was counted ten times or more. The chain uses TRBV29-1 and TRBJ2-5; TRBD2 matches at 7 bases. This CDR3 region has 11 residues. V lost 6 bases and J lost 3; bases outside the gene matches: 1. Per germline, CDR1 SQVTM and CDR2 ANQGSEA. CDR3 amino acids: CSVAGEETQYF. Written as DNA, the CDR3 is TGCAGCGTCGCGGGGGAAGAGACCCAGTACTTC.

This chain uses TRBV7-8 with TRBJ2-4; D gene ambiguous. This CDR3 region has 14 residues. CDR1 is SGHVS, CDR2 FQNEAQ, per germline. Deletions cut 2 bases from V and 9 bases from J, with 14 bases between. The CDR3 region is CASSLQGRSRIQYF. CDR3 coding DNA: TGTGCCAGCAGCTTACAAGGCAGGAGTCGCATTCAGTACTTC.

In its sample, this clonotype was seen a few times. The chain carries TRBV6-2 or TRBV6-3 and TRBJ2-7; D ambiguous. This CDR3 spans 14 amino acids. The germline CDR1 and CDR2 sequences are MNHEY and SVGEGT. Trimming shortened V by 7 bases and J by 0 bases, and 13 bases separated the two germline ends. For the CDR3, the DNA is TGTGCCAGCACTGGAACTGGGTCCTCCTACGAGCAGTACTTC. It translates to CASTGTGSSYEQYF.

The table lists this clonotype with many counts. V usage is TRBV10-3 and J usage is TRBJ1-1; TRBD1 agrees at 8 bases. CDR3 length equals 14 residues. Unmatched junction bases numbered 4, after V lost 5 bases and J lost 2 bases. Germline values: CDR1 ENHRY, CDR2 SYGVKD. CDR3 nucleotides: TGTGCCATCAGTTCAACAGGGGGTAACACTGAAGCTTTCTTT. Translating it yields CAISSTGGNTEAFF.

V and J are TRBV5-1 and TRBJ1-2; TRBD1 agrees at 8 bases. Germline V CDR1 and CDR2: SGHRS, YFSETQ. The CDR3 contains 14 residues. Unmatched junction bases numbered 4, after V lost 2 bases and J lost 4 bases. CDR3: CASSFGQGLYGYTF. The CDR3, as DNA: TGCGCCAGCAGCTTCGGACAGGGACTCTATGGCTACACCTTC.

The rearrangement links TRBV27 to TRBJ2-4, with D possibly TRBD1 on 6 matching bases. The CDR3 covers 14 residues. V was pared by 3 bases and J by 3 bases, with 9 bases between. Germline V CDR1 and CDR2: MNHEY, SMNVEV (reference sequence). CDR3 in amino acids: CASSLQGSKNIQYF. CDR3 bases: TGTGCCAGCAGTTTGCAGGGGAGCAAAAACATTCAGTACTTC.

V and J are TRBV5-1 and TRBJ2-4; D call uncertain. The germline V and J ends were trimmed by 2 bases and 0 bases, with 6 bases remaining between them. The CDR3 totals 14 residues. Per the germline V gene, CDR1 is SGHRS and CDR2 is YFSETQ. CDR3 in amino acids: CASSFDGAKNIQYF. Here the CDR3 DNA reads TGCGCCAGCAGCTTCGACGGAGCCAAAAACATTCAGTACTTC.

V is TRBV27 and J is TRBJ2-1, with 15 bases fitting TRBD2. Trimming removed 3 bases from V and 7 bases from J; junction bases left unmatched: 4. The V gene's germline CDR1 is MNHEY and CDR2 SMNVEV (reference sequence). The CDR3 sequence is 16 residues long. The CDR3 DNA reads as TGTGCCAGCAGTTTTGGGACTAGCGGGGGGCGAAATGAGCAGTTCTTC. Translation gives CASSFGTSGGRNEQFF.

The chain uses TRBV4-2 and TRBJ2-5; 7 bases map to TRBD1. The V segment lost 5 bases and the J segment 4 bases; nucleotides outside the gene matches: 4. Germline V gives CDR1 LGHNA, CDR2 YNFKEQ. This CDR3 region has 13 residues. CDR3 residues: CASSGPGGETQYF. The CDR3, as DNA: TGTGCCAGCAGCGGGCCAGGGGGAGAGACCCAGTACTTC.

The chain uses TRBV6-6 and TRBJ1-1, with D tentatively TRBD1 (5 bases). The CDR3 runs 13 residues. The V gene lost 2 bases and the J gene lost 7 bases, with 11 bases spanning the gap. Germline V CDR1 and CDR2: MNHNY, SVGAGI (reference sequence). The CDR3 nucleotides are TGTGCCAGCAGTTACGAAAGGGGACGTGAAGCTTTCTTT. Its protein product is CASSYERGREAFF.

This clonotype was observed many times. The CDR3 spells CASSLAADTTNEKLFF. CDR3 nucleotide sequence: TGCGCCAGCAGCTTGGCGGCAGATACAACTAATGAAAAACTGTTTTTT. The chain couples TRBV5-1 to TRBJ1-4; D ambiguous. The V gene's germline CDR1 is SGHRS and CDR2 YFSETQ. V was trimmed by 0 bases and J by 0 bases, leaving 9 bases between them. The CDR3 spans 16 residues.

This clonotype was seen only a few times. This sequence joins TRBV10-3 and TRBJ2-5, with TRBD1 matching over 9 bases. Unmatched junction bases numbered 11, after V lost 1 base and J lost 5 bases. CDR1 is ENHRY, CDR2 SYGVKD, per germline. CDR3 length: 17 amino acids. The CDR3 loop reads CAISELEGTGRRETQYF. Written as DNA, the CDR3 is TGTGCCATCAGTGAGTTGGAGGGGACAGGGAGACGGGAGACCCAGTACTTC.

This clonotype came up a few times. The chain links TRBV12-3 or TRBV12-4 to TRBJ1-1; D is perhaps TRBD1 (5 bases). Trimming shortened V by 5 bases and J by 11 bases, and 12 bases separated the two germline ends. This CDR3 is built from 11 residues. CDR3 sequence (DNA): TGTGCCAGCAGTGTTATGGGGACGGCTTTCTTT. It codes for CASSVMGTAFF.